The 21 T cell receptor beta chains given below trace back to one sample, sequenced in a study of blood T cell repertoires in COVID-19. Libraries were prepared by immunoSEQ multiplex PCR; TCRdb keeps only in-frame clonotypes and omits some of them. The table has 73,000 or so clones, 65% to 85% seen once. The specimen sequenced was peripheral blood. The receptor set was obtained from a woman aged 55-70 years with acute or convalescent COVID-19.

This rearrangement joins TRBV3-1 (or the pseudogene TRBV3-2) to TRBJ2-7, with 12 bases that match TRBD2. In germline, CDR1 is LGHDT, CDR2 YNNKEL (reference sequence). After removal of 0 bases from V and 4 bases from J, the junction contained 7 bases not matched to a gene. The CDR3 covers 17 residues. CDR3 protein: CASSQEFSSGGVYEQYF. The CDR3 bases are TGTGCCAGCAGCCAAGAATTTTCTAGCGGGGGGGTTTACGAGCAGTACTTC.

This chain connects TRBV9 to TRBJ1-6; 8 positions match TRBD1. Germline CDR1 and CDR2: SGDLS and YYNGEE. The length of the CDR3 is 15 residues. V shed 5 bases, J shed 0 bases, and the junction held 1 base outside the gene matches. The CDR3 region has the DNA TGTGCCAGCAGGGGACAGGACTCCTATAATTCACCCCTCCACTTT. This codes for CASRGQDSYNSPLHF.

The gene calls are TRBV5-5 and TRBJ2-4; 7 positions agree with TRBD1. The germline V gene encodes CDR1 SGHKS and CDR2 YYEKEE (reference sequence). The CDR3 runs to 17 residues. The junction had 9 bases not matched to a gene; V was cut back by 1 base and J by 2 bases. The CDR3 region has the DNA TGTGCCAGCAGCTTGTCTGCGCCAGGGGGACCCAAAAACATTCAGTACTTC. It encodes CASSLSAPGGPKNIQYF.

This chain uses TRBV12-3 or TRBV12-4 with TRBJ1-5; TRBD1 is a possible D gene (5 bases). The V and J ends lost 4 bases and 7 bases respectively, with 11 bases between them. CDR3 length: 13 residues. The CDR3: CASSSDQGQPQHF. In DNA form, the CDR3 reads TGTGCCAGCAGTTCCGACCAGGGCCAGCCCCAGCATTTT.

This clone was recorded a few times. The chain recombines TRBV24-1 with TRBJ2-3; TRBD1 might be the D (6 bases). Per germline, CDR1 KGHDR and CDR2 SFDVKD. This CDR3 contains 15 residues. Trimming shortened V by 10 bases and J by 3 bases, and 19 bases separated the two germline ends. The chain's CDR3 is CATSYRQEYTDTQYF. The CDR3 region has the DNA TGTGCCACTTCTTATCGACAGGAGTATACAGATACGCAGTATTTT.

V is TRBV5-1 and J is TRBJ2-5, with a weak D call TRBD2 (5 bases). Germline CDR1 SGHRS, CDR2 YFSETQ. This CDR3 contains 13 residues. The germline V and J ends were trimmed by 4 bases and 1 base, with 8 bases remaining between them. The CDR3 region is CASSPGGQETQYF. CDR3 coding DNA: TGCGCCAGCAGCCCCGGAGGCCAAGAGACCCAGTACTTC.

The genes are TRBV10-3 and TRBJ1-1; D is uncertain. From germline, CDR1 is ENHRY and CDR2 SYGVKD. CDR3 size: 12 residues. Trimming pared 10 bases from V and 3 bases from J, leaving 12 bases between. The CDR3 DNA reads TGTGCCACCGGAGGCGCGGACACTGAAGCTTTCTTT. Protein: CATGGADTEAFF.

The chain has TRBV28 and TRBJ1-4, with 9 bases lining up with TRBD1. Germline CDR1 is MDHEN and CDR2 is SYDVKM. CDR3 length equals 14 residues. After removal of 6 bases from V and 7 bases from J, the junction contained 6 bases not matched to a gene. The CDR3 region has the DNA TGTGCCAGCAGATACAGGGGGCTTAGTGAAAAACTGTTTTTT. Amino acid sequence: CASRYRGLSEKLFF.

This clone was detected only a few times. The chain joins TRBV10-3 to TRBJ1-4; 7 bases agree with TRBD1. J gave up 5 bases and V 10 bases, and 7 bases lay outside the gene matches. Germline assignment: CDR1 ENHRY and CDR2 SYGVKD. The CDR3 is made up of 13 amino acids. The DNA for the CDR3 is TGTGCCACCTCGGACAGGAACAATGAAAAACTGTTTTTT. Translating it yields CATSDRNNEKLFF.

This sequence joins TRBV18 and TRBJ1-2, with D hard to call. Germline values: CDR1 KGHSH, CDR2 LQKENI. This CDR3 has 15 amino acids. V was trimmed by 6 bases and J by 6 bases, leaving 20 bases between them. The CDR3 region is CASSLHVEGSDGYTF. The CDR3 DNA sequence: TGTGCCAGCTCCCTACATGTGGAGGGCTCTGATGGCTACACCTTC. Variable domain in full (rest from reference TRBV18 and TRBJ1-2): NAGVMQNPRHLVRRRGQEARLRCSPMKGHSHVYWYRQLPEEGLKFMVYLQKENIIDESGMPKERFSAEFPKEGPSILRIQQVVRGDSAAYFCASSLHVEGSDGYTFGSGTRLTVV.

V usage is TRBV11-2 and J usage is TRBJ1-2; D is perhaps TRBD1 (5 bases). This CDR3 spans 14 amino acids. Trimming shortened V by 0 bases and J by 5 bases, and 10 bases separated the two germline ends. The germline gives CDR1 SGHAT, CDR2 FQNNGV. The CDR3 bases are TGTGCCAGCAGCTTAGAACCCGGGGGGTATGGCTACACCTTC. This codes for CASSLEPGGYGYTF. Filled out from reference TRBV11-2 and TRBJ1-2, the complete variable domain reads EAGVAQSPRYKIIEKRQSVAFWCNPISGHATLYWYQQILGQGPKLLIQFQNNGVVDDSQLPKDRFSAERLKGVDSTLKIQPAKLEDSAVYLCASSLEPGGYGYTFGSGTRLTVV.

The V call is TRBV5-5, the J call TRBJ1-2; 7 bases match TRBD1. The CDR3 covers 15 residues. Germline-derived CDR1 and CDR2 are SGHKS and YYEKEE (reference sequence). The V gene end was trimmed by 0 bases and the J gene end by 4 bases; junction bases not matched to a gene: 6. CDR3 region: CASSLGRGPGYGYTF. In nucleotides, the CDR3 is TGTGCCAGCAGCTTGGGGAGGGGGCCAGGCTATGGCTACACCTTC.

V is TRBV18 and J is TRBJ1-2; 9 bases agree with TRBD1. Germline lookup yields CDR1 KGHSH and CDR2 LQKENI. V trimming: 3 bases; J trimming: 2 bases; junction bases outside the gene matches: 4. The CDR3 length is 15 residues. CDR3 loop: CASSPGTGTNYGYTF. The CDR3 DNA follows: TGTGCCAGCTCACCGGGGACAGGGACCAACTATGGCTACACCTTC. The variable domain in full, completed from reference TRBV18 and TRBJ1-2, reads NAGVMQNPRHLVRRRGQEARLRCSPMKGHSHVYWYRQLPEEGLKFMVYLQKENIIDESGMPKERFSAEFPKEGPSILRIQQVVRGDSAAYFCASSPGTGTNYGYTFGSGTRLTVV.

The chain links TRBV29-1 to TRBJ1-1; the D is unclear. The CDR3 is 13 residues long. V lost 3 bases and J lost 3, with 11 bases in between. CDR1 is SQVTM and CDR2 is ANQGSEA in the germline V gene. This CDR3 reads CSVDPRQDTEAFF. The CDR3 coding sequence is TGCAGCGTTGATCCCAGGCAGGACACTGAAGCTTTCTTT.

This clone has a single count. V and J are TRBV3-1 (or the pseudogene TRBV3-2) and TRBJ1-2; maybe TRBD1 (6 bases). The germline V gene encodes CDR1 LGHDT and CDR2 YNNKEL (reference sequence). Between the trimmed V and J ends, which lost 6 bases and 4 bases, there was a span of 15 bases. This CDR3 has 14 amino acids. This CDR3 is CASRPQGMGYGYTF. The CDR3 DNA sequence: TGTGCCAGCAGGCCACAGGGAATGGGCTATGGCTACACCTTC.

The V and J genes are TRBV4-1 and TRBJ2-1, with 9 nucleotides matching TRBD1. The germline gives CDR1 MGHRA, CDR2 YSYEKL. J was trimmed by 9 bases and V by 5 bases; bases with no gene match: 11. The CDR3 runs 15 residues. The CDR3 DNA sequence: TGCGCCAGCAGCATGCCGGGACAGGGTCGGGGTGAGCAGTTCTTC. As protein: CASSMPGQGRGEQFF.

This chain connects TRBV11-2 to TRBJ1-1; no firm D call. CDR1 and CDR2 (germline): SGHAT, FQNNGV. The CDR3 extends over 13 amino acids. The V gene lost 1 base and the J gene lost 8 bases, with 11 bases spanning the gap. The CDR3 coding sequence is TGTGCCAGCAGCTTAGCGGGGAGGTACGAAGCTTTCTTT. Translation: CASSLAGRYEAFF.

V gene TRBV4-2 combines with J gene TRBJ2-1; 13 nucleotides match TRBD2. Germline V gene lookup returns CDR1 LGHNA and CDR2 YNFKEQ. This CDR3 comprises 17 residues. V lost 2 bases to trimming and J lost 8 bases; unmatched junction nucleotides: 9. CDR3 in amino acids: CASSQMPWTSGGHEQFF. The CDR3 nucleotides read TGTGCCAGCAGCCAAATGCCCTGGACTAGCGGGGGTCATGAGCAGTTCTTC.

The rearrangement links TRBV7-3 to TRBJ1-1; D is ambiguous. The CDR3 covers 16 residues. The V and J ends lost 2 bases and 0 bases respectively, with 13 bases between them. CDR1 and CDR2 (germline): SGHTA, FQGTGA. The CDR3 DNA sequence: TGTGCCAGCAGCTTAGCCCCGACGGGGATGAACACTGAAGCTTTCTTT. This codes for CASSLAPTGMNTEAFF.

The CDR3 DNA reads TGTGCCAGCAGCCAAGAACAGGGTTGGTTTACTGAAGCTTTCTTT. This codes for CASSQEQGWFTEAFF. This sequence joins TRBV3-1 (or the pseudogene TRBV3-2) and TRBJ1-1; possible D gene TRBD1, 6 bases. The CDR3 consists of 15 residues. Germline V gene sequence: CDR1 LGHDT, CDR2 YNNKEL (reference sequence). V was trimmed by 0 bases and J by 5 bases, leaving 13 bases between them.

V is TRBV9 and J is TRBJ2-1; D perhaps matches TRBD2 (5 bases). CDR3 size: 15 residues. Germline CDR1 is SGDLS and CDR2 is YYNGEE. Trimming stripped 1 base from V and 7 bases from J, with 15 bases between. CDR3 protein: CASSVLRAVGNEQFF. CDR3 bases: TGTGCCAGCAGCGTATTGAGGGCCGTAGGGAATGAGCAGTTCTTC.